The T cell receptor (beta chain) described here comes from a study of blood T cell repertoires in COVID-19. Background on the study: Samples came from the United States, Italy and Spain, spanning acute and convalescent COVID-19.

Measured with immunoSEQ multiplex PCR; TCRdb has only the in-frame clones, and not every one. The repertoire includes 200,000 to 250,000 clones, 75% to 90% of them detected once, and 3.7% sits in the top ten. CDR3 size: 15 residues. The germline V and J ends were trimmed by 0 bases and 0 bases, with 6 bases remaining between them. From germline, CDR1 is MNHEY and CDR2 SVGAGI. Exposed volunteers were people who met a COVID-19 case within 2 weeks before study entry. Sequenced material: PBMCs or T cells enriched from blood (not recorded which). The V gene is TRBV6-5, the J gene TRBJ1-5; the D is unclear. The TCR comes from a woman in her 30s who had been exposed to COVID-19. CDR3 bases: TGTGCCAGCAGTTACTCGGTCAGTAGCAATCAGCCCCAGCATTTT. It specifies CASSYSVSSNQPQHF.